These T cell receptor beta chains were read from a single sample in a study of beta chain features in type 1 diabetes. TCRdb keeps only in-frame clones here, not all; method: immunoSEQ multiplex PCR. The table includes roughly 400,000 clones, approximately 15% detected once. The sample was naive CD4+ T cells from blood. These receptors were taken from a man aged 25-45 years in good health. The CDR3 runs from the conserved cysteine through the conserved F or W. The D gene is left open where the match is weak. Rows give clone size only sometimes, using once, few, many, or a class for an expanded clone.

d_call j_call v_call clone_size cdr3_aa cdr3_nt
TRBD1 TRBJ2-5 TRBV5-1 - CASSAGTGDTQYF TGCGCCAGCAGCGCCGGGACAGGGGACACCCAGTACTTC
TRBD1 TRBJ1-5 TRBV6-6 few CASSPRTGDSNQPQHF TGTGCCAGCAGCCCCAGGACAGGGGATAGCAATCAGCCCCAGCATTTT
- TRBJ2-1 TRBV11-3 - CASSLVLNEQFF TGTGCCAGCAGCTTAGTGCTCAATGAGCAGTTCTTC
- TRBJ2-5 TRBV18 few CASSRFWETQYF TGTGCCAGCTCACGTTTCTGGGAGACCCAGTACTTC
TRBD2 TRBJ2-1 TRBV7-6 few CASSSVILAGDYNEQFF TGTGCCAGCAGCTCAGTAATCCTAGCGGGGGACTACAATGAGCAGTTCTTC
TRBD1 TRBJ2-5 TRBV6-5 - CASSRRQGEETQYF TGTGCCAGCAGTCGACGACAGGGGGAAGAGACCCAGTACTTC
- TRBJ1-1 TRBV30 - CAWSQGRNTEAFF TGTGCCTGGAGCCAGGGGAGGAACACTGAAGCTTTCTTT
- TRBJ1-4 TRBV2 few CASSGLTATNEKLFF TGTGCCAGCAGTGGGCTCACGGCTACTAATGAAAAACTGTTTTTT
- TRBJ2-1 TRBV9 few CASSVAWMGYNEQFF TGTGCCAGCAGCGTAGCTTGGATGGGCTACAATGAGCAGTTCTTC
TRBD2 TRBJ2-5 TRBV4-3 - CASSQEVAGGPQLETQYF TGCGCCAGCAGCCAAGAGGTCGCGGGGGGGCCTCAGTTGGAGACCCAGTACTTC
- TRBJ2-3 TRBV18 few CASSPKGLALAGADTQYF TGTGCCAGCTCACCAAAGGGATTAGCTCTTGCTGGGGCAGATACGCAGTATTTT
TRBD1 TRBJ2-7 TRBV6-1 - CASSLTGSGYEQYF TGTGCCAGCAGTTTGACAGGGTCGGGCTACGAGCAGTACTTC
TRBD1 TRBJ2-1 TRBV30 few CAWRGGQGSYNEQFF TGTGCCTGGAGGGGGGGACAGGGCTCCTACAATGAGCAGTTCTTC
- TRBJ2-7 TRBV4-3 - CASSQDGFDYEQYF TGCGCCAGCAGCCAAGATGGTTTTGACTACGAGCAGTACTTC
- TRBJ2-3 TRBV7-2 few CASSREIGDTQYF TGTGCCAGCAGCCGTGAAATCGGAGATACGCAGTATTTT
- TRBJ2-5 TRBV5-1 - CASSPTWGQETQYF TGCGCCAGCAGCCCCACCTGGGGACAAGAGACCCAGTACTTC
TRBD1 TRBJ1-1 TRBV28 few CASKTAPGTGQRGFF TGTGCCAGCAAAACAGCTCCCGGGACAGGGCAAAGGGGCTTCTTT
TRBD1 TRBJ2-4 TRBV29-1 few CSVGQAKNIQYF TGCAGCGTGGGACAGGCCAAAAACATTCAGTACTTC
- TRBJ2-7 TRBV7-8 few CASSLVAAEQYF TGTGCCAGCAGCTTAGTGGCAGCCGAGCAGTACTTC
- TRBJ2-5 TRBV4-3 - CASSQEGGEETQYF TGCGCCAGCAGCCAAGAGGGGGGCGAAGAGACCCAGTACTTC
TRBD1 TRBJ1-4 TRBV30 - CAWSAGGVKKLFF TGTGCCTGGAGCGCAGGGGGTGTGAAAAAACTGTTTTTT
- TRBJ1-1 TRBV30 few CAWSPGWSTEAFF TGTGCCTGGAGCCCAGGGTGGAGCACTGAAGCTTTCTTT
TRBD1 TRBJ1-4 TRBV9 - CASSPSGQENEKLFF TGTGCCAGCAGCCCCTCGGGACAGGAAAATGAAAAACTGTTTTTT
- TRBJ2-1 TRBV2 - CASSEAAHNEQFF TGTGCCAGCAGTGAGGCAGCACACAATGAGCAGTTCTTC
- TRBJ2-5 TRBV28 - CASGETAQETQYF TGTGCCAGCGGGGAGACGGCCCAAGAGACCCAGTACTTC
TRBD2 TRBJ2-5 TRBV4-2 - CASSQDGTSGRGYETQYF TGTGCCAGCAGCCAAGACGGGACTAGCGGGAGAGGGTATGAGACCCAGTACTTC
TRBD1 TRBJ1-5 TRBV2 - CASANDRADQPQHF TGTGCCAGCGCCAACGACAGGGCGGATCAGCCCCAGCATTTT
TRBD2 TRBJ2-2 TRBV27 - CASSFAAGGNTGELFF TGTGCCAGCAGTTTTGCAGCGGGAGGGAACACCGGGGAGCTGTTTTTT
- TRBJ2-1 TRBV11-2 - CASSVEGYEQFF TGTGCCAGCAGCGTAGAGGGGTATGAGCAGTTCTTC
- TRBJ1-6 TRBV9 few CASSVGENSPLHF TGTGCCAGCAGCGTAGGCGAAAATTCACCCCTCCACTTT
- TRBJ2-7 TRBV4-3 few CASSRLEGSPYEQYF TGCGCCAGCAGCCGCCTGGAGGGATCACCCTACGAGCAGTACTTC
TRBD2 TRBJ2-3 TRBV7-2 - CASSLAPLAGGIDTQYF TGTGCCAGCAGCTTAGCGCCCCTAGCGGGGGGTATAGATACGCAGTATTTT
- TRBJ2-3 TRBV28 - CASSLTSPDTQYF TGTGCCAGCAGTTTAACTAGCCCAGATACGCAGTATTTT
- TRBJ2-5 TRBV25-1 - CASARRGEETQYF TGTGCCAGCGCCAGGCGGGGAGAGGAGACCCAGTACTTC
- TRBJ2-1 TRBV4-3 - CASSQALGNEQFF TGCGCCAGCAGCCAAGCCCTAGGAAATGAGCAGTTCTTC
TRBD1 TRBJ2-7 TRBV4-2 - CASSQAGTGVLEQYF TGTGCCAGCAGCCAGGCCGGGACAGGCGTACTCGAGCAGTACTTC
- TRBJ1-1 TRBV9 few CASSPESGRTNTEAFF TGTGCCAGCAGCCCGGAAAGTGGTCGGACGAACACTGAAGCTTTCTTT
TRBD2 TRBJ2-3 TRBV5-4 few CASSLADSGTRDTQYF TGTGCCAGCAGCTTGGCCGATAGCGGGACGAGAGATACGCAGTATTTT
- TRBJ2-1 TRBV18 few CASSAQSGSSYNEQFF TGTGCCAGCTCAGCCCAATCGGGGAGCTCCTACAATGAGCAGTTCTTC
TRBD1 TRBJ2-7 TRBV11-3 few CASSPGQGYEQYF TGTGCCAGCAGCCCCGGACAGGGCTACGAGCAGTACTTC
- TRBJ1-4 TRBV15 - CATSRGWYEKLFF TGTGCCACCAGCAGGGGATGGTATGAAAAACTGTTTTTT
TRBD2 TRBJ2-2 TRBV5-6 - CASSRGLAGGTGELFF TGTGCCAGCAGCCGTGGACTAGCGGGAGGCACCGGGGAGCTGTTTTTT
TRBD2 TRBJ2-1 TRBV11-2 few CASRKGLAGNNEQFF TGTGCCAGCAGAAAAGGACTAGCGGGTAACAATGAGCAGTTCTTC
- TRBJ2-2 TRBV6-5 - CASSSSRGTGELFF TGTGCCAGCAGTTCCTCCAGGGGAACCGGGGAGCTGTTTTTT
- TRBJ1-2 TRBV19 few CASRYNGGFGYTF TGTGCCAGTAGATATAATGGAGGGTTTGGCTACACCTTC
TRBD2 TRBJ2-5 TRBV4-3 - CASSQEPSGGARETQYF TGCGCCAGCAGCCAGGAACCTAGCGGGGGGGCTCGGGAGACCCAGTACTTC
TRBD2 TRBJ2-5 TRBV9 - CASSRRAGGLAEPQETQYF TGTGCCAGCAGCCGACGGGCCGGGGGACTAGCGGAACCCCAAGAGACCCAGTACTTC
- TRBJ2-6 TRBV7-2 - CASSGPILGANVLTF TGTGCCAGCTCGGGGCCAATCCTCGGGGCCAACGTCCTGACTTTC
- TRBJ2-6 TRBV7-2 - CASSFGGTGANVLTF TGTGCCAGCAGCTTCGGTGGAACTGGGGCCAACGTCCTGACTTTC
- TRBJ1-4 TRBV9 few CASSAGGEKLFF TGTGCCAGCAGCGCCGGCGGTGAAAAACTGTTTTTT
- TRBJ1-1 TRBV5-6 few CASSHPDGFTEAFF TGTGCCAGCAGCCATCCTGATGGGTTCACTGAAGCTTTCTTT
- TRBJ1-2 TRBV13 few CASSRGGSGYTF TGTGCCAGCAGCCGGGGGGGCTCTGGCTACACCTTC
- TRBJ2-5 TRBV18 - CASSPPLGTQYF TGTGCCAGCTCACCCCCCCTTGGGACCCAGTACTTC
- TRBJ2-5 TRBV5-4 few CASRGTHQETQYF TGTGCCAGCAGAGGGACTCACCAAGAGACCCAGTACTTC
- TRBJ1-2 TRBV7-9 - CASSLTIGDGYTF TGTGCCAGCAGCTTAACGATAGGGGATGGCTACACCTTC
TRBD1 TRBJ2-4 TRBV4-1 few CASSQTGLAKNIQYF TGCGCCAGCAGCCAGACAGGGCTAGCCAAAAACATTCAGTACTTC
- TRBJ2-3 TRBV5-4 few CASSSQSAADTQYF TGTGCCAGCAGCTCCCAGTCGGCGGCAGATACGCAGTATTTT
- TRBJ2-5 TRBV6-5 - CASSYGQETQYF TGTGCCAGCAGTTACGGACAAGAGACCCAGTACTTC
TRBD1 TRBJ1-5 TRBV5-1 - CASSFGQGNQPQHF TGCGCCAGCAGCTTTGGACAGGGCAATCAGCCCCAGCATTTT